This entry concerns a single TCR beta chain. The CDR3 is 16 amino acids. The V gene's germline CDR1 is WNHNN and CDR2 SYGVQD (reference sequence). The trim removed 5 bases at V and 4 bases at J, leaving 10 bases unmatched. Original data processing: Amplifying reference gene primers gave estimates of nucleated cell counts. The data were produced by immunoSEQ multiplex PCR, yet TCRdb's version contains in-frame clones alone and is incomplete. That table supplies the V and J calls and clone size; D and trimming were determined from the DNA. The sample shows roughly 300,000 clones, 65% to 90% of them seen only once. This record comes from a study of blood T cell repertoires in COVID-19. As for the study in general: Samples came from the United States, Italy and Spain, spanning acute and convalescent COVID-19. PBMCs, B-cell-depleted T cells, or T cells provided the cDNA or gDNA that made up the material.

The sample consisted of peripheral blood. The TCR comes from a woman aged 60-70 years with active or convalescent COVID-19. The J gene is TRBJ2-3, the V gene TRBV10-1; 9 bases agree with TRBD2. The DNA of the CDR3 is TGCGCCAGCAGTTTGGAACCGGGACTAGCAGCAGATACGCAGTATTTT. This translates into CASSLEPGLAADTQYF.